The next 27 T cell receptor beta chains were all read from a single sample in a study of response to subunit inactivated influenza vaccine. TCRdb redid the calling of the RT-PCR reads with MiXCR, one entry per CDR3 protein. The sample contains 500,000 to 600,000 distinct CDR3 sequences, over 10% of which appear only once. The sample consisted of PBMCs from blood, taken roughly 47 days after vaccination. The receptors stem from a man between 50 and 59 years old who received an inactivated influenza vaccine.

This chain links TRBV5-1 with TRBJ2-1; TRBD1 might be the D (6 bases). V was trimmed by 0 bases and J by 7 bases, leaving 14 bases between them. The CDR3 covers 15 residues. The germline CDR1 and CDR2 sequences are SGHRS and YFSETQ. In DNA form, the CDR3 reads TGCGCCAGCAGCTTGGCTTTGGGGGCCGGGAATGAGCAGTTCTTC. Protein: CASSLALGAGNEQFF.

This clonotype was observed a handful of times. The chain has TRBV18 and TRBJ2-1; D unclear. This CDR3 is 17 amino acids long. In germline, CDR1 is KGHSH, CDR2 LQKENI. V lost 3 bases to trimming and J lost 1 base, with 16 bases between them. In DNA, the CDR3 is TGTGCCAGCTCACCGGGGTGGGCCGTTATGTCCTACAATGAGCAGTTCTTC. Translation: CASSPGWAVMSYNEQFF.

A word on this clonotype: An end of the junction differs from the germline gene, which may be a read error. The rearrangement links TRBV7-7 to TRBJ2-7, with 8 positions matching TRBD1. CDR1 SSHAT and CDR2 FNYEAQ come from the germline V gene (reference sequence). There are 14 residues in the CDR3. The CDR3 coding sequence is TGTGCTAGCAGCCCGACCTTCACAGGGGGCGAGCAGTACTTC. Translation gives CASSPTFTGGEQYF. Drawing the rest from reference TRBV7-7 and TRBJ2-7, the complete variable domain is GAGVSQSPRYKVTKRGQDVTLRCDPISSHATLYWYQQALGQGPEFLTYFNYEAQPDKSGLPSDRFSAERPEGSISTLTIQRTEQRDSAMYRCASSPTFTGGEQYFGPGTRLTVT.

The rearrangement links TRBV7-2 to TRBJ2-5; unclear D gene. Per the germline V gene, CDR1 is SGHTA and CDR2 is FQGNSA. Trimming shortened V by 3 bases and J by 5 bases, and 13 bases separated the two germline ends. The CDR3 sequence is 14 residues long. This CDR3 reads CASSLGGFLETQYF. Written as DNA, the CDR3 is TGTGCCAGCAGCTTGGGCGGATTTCTGGAGACCCAGTACTTC.

In its sample, this clonotype was seen many times. The chain combines TRBV5-1 with TRBJ2-2; perhaps TRBD1 as D (6 bases). Germline V CDR1 and CDR2: SGHRS, YFSETQ. This CDR3 comprises 17 residues. Trimming shortened V by 4 bases and J by 4 bases, and 20 bases separated the two germline ends. The CDR3 coding sequence is TGCGCCAGCAGCGAACCGACAGGTGTGGTTGGCACCGGGGAGCTGTTTTTT. Amino acids: CASSEPTGVVGTGELFF.

The gene calls are TRBV3-1 and TRBJ2-1, with TRBD2 identical over 14 bases. This CDR3 contains 20 residues. V was pared by 0 bases and J by 0 bases, with 7 bases of the junction left unmatched. Germline CDR1 reads LGHDT; CDR2 reads YNNKEL (reference sequence). The CDR3 loop reads CASSQDLTSGRGGSYNEQFF. CDR3 DNA sequence: TGTGCCAGCAGCCAAGATTTGACTAGCGGGAGGGGTGGCTCCTACAATGAGCAGTTCTTC.

This clonotype was seen at least ten times. The gene calls are TRBV7-8 and TRBJ1-4; D not certain. CDR3 length equals 15 residues. Germline-derived CDR1 and CDR2 are SGHVS and FQNEAQ. The V and J ends lost 0 bases and 7 bases respectively, with 12 bases between them. The CDR3 here is CASSLALVEAEKLFF. The DNA of the CDR3 is TGTGCCAGCAGCTTAGCGTTGGTAGAGGCTGAAAAACTGTTTTTT.

This clonotype has a count of ten or more. The V and J genes are TRBV12-3 or TRBV12-4 and TRBJ2-5; D gene ambiguous. V was clipped by 5 bases and J by 5 bases, with 12 bases between them. The length of the CDR3 is 13 residues. The DNA of the CDR3 is TGTGCCAGCAGTCGAAATGCCGGGGAGACCCAGTACTTC. It yields the protein CASSRNAGETQYF.

CDR3 loop: CASSLVGRIDEQYF. CDR3 DNA: TGTGCCAGCAGCTTAGTCGGTCGAATTGACGAGCAGTACTTC. The chain employs TRBV11-3 and TRBJ2-7; D is unresolved. V was pared by 1 base and J by 5 bases, with 12 bases between. CDR3 length: 14 residues. CDR1 and CDR2 (germline): SGHNT, YENEEA.

V is TRBV7-8 and J is TRBJ2-6; 10 nucleotides align to TRBD1. CDR1 and CDR2 (germline): SGHVS, FQNEAQ. The CDR3 loop spans 18 amino acids. The V and J ends lost 5 bases and 0 bases, in that order; junction bases with no gene match: 7. The CDR3 DNA is TGTGCCAGCAGCATCCGACAGGGGGCTTACTCTGGGGCCAACGTCCTGACTTTC. Amino acid sequence: CASSIRQGAYSGANVLTF. The variable domain in full, with the rest retrieved from reference TRBV7-8 and TRBJ2-6, is GAGVSQSPRYKVAKRGQDVALRCDPISGHVSLFWYQQALGQGPEFLTYFQNEAQLDKSGLPSDRFFAERPEGSVSTLKIQRTQQEDSAVYLCASSIRQGAYSGANVLTFGAGSRLTVL.

As concerns this clonotype: One base away lies a much larger clone, so this may be a sequencing read error. The chain uses TRBV9 and TRBJ2-7; either TRBD1 or TRBD2 may fit D (5 bases each). The ends were cut back, 0 bases at V and 1 base at J, with 11 bases in the middle. The length of the CDR3 is 15 residues. In germline, CDR1 is SGDLS, CDR2 YYNGEE. The CDR3 is CASSVGGMVSYEQYF. In DNA, the CDR3 is TGTGCCAGCAGCGTAGGGGGGATGGTGTCCTACGAGCAGTACTTC.

This clonotype was recorded many times. This rearrangement joins TRBV5-1 to TRBJ2-5, with D perhaps TRBD2 (6 bases). CDR1 and CDR2 (germline): SGHRS, YFSETQ. The CDR3 is 16 residues long. V lost 3 bases, J lost 5 bases, and 20 bases lay in between. The CDR3 is CASSWDSRDAGETQYF. In DNA form, the CDR3 reads TGCGCCAGCAGCTGGGATAGTCGGGACGCGGGGGAGACCCAGTACTTC. Full variable domain (rest looked up from reference TRBV5-1 and TRBJ2-5): KAGVTQTPRYLIKTRGQQVTLSCSPISGHRSVSWYQQTPGQGLQFLFEYFSETQRNKGNFPGRFSGRQFSNSRSEMNVSTLELGDSALYLCASSWDSRDAGETQYFGPGTRLLVL.

The table lists this clonotype with a few counts. The rearrangement uses TRBV29-1 and TRBJ1-1; possibly TRBD1 for D (5 bases). The V end was cut by 6 bases, the J end by 4 bases, with 21 bases between. This CDR3 comprises 15 residues. The germline gives CDR1 SQVTM, CDR2 ANQGSEA. This CDR3 is CSVHSGLGVGTEAFF. The CDR3 DNA follows: TGCAGCGTGCATTCAGGGTTAGGGGTCGGCACTGAAGCTTTCTTT.

This chain connects TRBV4-3 to TRBJ1-4, with D possibly matching TRBD1 (6 bases). This CDR3 is built from 16 residues. Trimming took 0 bases from V and 8 from J, leaving 16 bases between them. From germline, CDR1 is LGHNA and CDR2 YSLEER. Here the CDR3 reads CASSQDRGTYGEKLFF. CDR3 nucleotides: TGCGCCAGCAGCCAAGATCGAGGGACATACGGGGAAAAACTGTTTTTT.

This clonotype occurred many times. This rearrangement joins TRBV29-1 to TRBJ1-1; D remains ambiguous. The CDR3 loop spans 13 amino acids. V dropped 6 bases and J dropped 1 base, with 12 bases sitting between them. The germline CDR1 and CDR2 sequences are SQVTM and ANQGSEA. CDR3 in amino acids: CSVVREQNTEAFF. As DNA, the CDR3 is TGCAGCGTCGTGCGGGAGCAGAACACTGAAGCTTTCTTT.

The table lists this clonotype with many counts. The J gene is TRBJ2-1, the V gene TRBV5-1; D gene uncertain. Germline V CDR1 and CDR2: SGHRS, YFSETQ. The CDR3 length is 15 residues. V shed 0 bases and J shed 0 bases, with 7 bases lying between them. The CDR3 sequence is CASSLEGLSYNEQFF. The DNA for the CDR3 is TGCGCCAGCAGCTTGGAGGGTCTCTCCTACAATGAGCAGTTCTTC.

This clonotype was observed a few times. The chain is built from TRBV6-2 or TRBV6-3 and TRBJ1-1; 9 bases line up with TRBD1. V trimming: 7 bases; J trimming: 3 bases; junction bases outside the gene matches: 9. The V gene's germline CDR1 is MNHEY and CDR2 SVGEGT. This CDR3 spans 15 amino acids. The DNA of the CDR3 is TGTGCCAGCAAGTCAACAGGGGGCGCTGACACTGAAGCTTTCTTT. Translated, it gives CASKSTGGADTEAFF.

The chain links TRBV12-3 or TRBV12-4 to TRBJ2-7; 9 nucleotides match TRBD1. Germline trimming cut 7 bases from V and 2 bases from J; bases unmatched to any gene: 6. The length of the CDR3 is 14 residues. The CDR3 reads CASIPGQGAYEQYF. In DNA form, the CDR3 reads TGTGCCAGCATACCGGGACAGGGTGCCTACGAGCAGTACTTC.

About this clonotype: A read error may account for a junction end that differs from germline. The rearrangement links TRBV20-1 to TRBJ2-1; D call uncertain. The length of the CDR3 is 16 residues. Germline V gene lookup returns CDR1 DFQATT and CDR2 SNEGSKA (reference sequence). CDR3 sequence (DNA): TGCAGTGCTAGAGGGAACACCAGGAGCTCCTACAATGGGCAGTTCTTC. It yields the protein CSARGNTRSSYNGQFF.

V is TRBV27 and J is TRBJ2-2, with TRBD1 identical over 11 bases. The junction had 7 bases not matched to a gene; V was cut back by 0 bases and J by 4 bases. Germline CDR1 reads MNHEY; CDR2 reads SMNVEV (reference sequence). The CDR3 length is 18 residues. This CDR3 reads CASSLSWTGGRGTGELFF. CDR3 sequence (DNA): TGTGCCAGCAGTTTATCGTGGACAGGGGGCCGCGGCACCGGGGAGCTGTTTTTT.

A few counts support this clonotype. This chain uses TRBV27 with TRBJ1-4; 8 nucleotides line up with TRBD1. The CDR3 is 14 amino acids. The germline gives CDR1 MNHEY, CDR2 SMNVEV (reference sequence). The V gene end was trimmed by 5 bases and the J gene end by 10 bases; junction bases not matched to a gene: 9. The CDR3 DNA sequence: TGTGCCAGCAGTCCGATGGACAGGGACAGAAAACTGTTTTTT. The encoded protein is CASSPMDRDRKLFF.

A few counts support this clonotype. V and J are TRBV30 and TRBJ1-1; D is undetermined. Germline-derived CDR1 and CDR2 are GTSNPN and SVGIG (reference sequence). Trimming left V 0 bases short and J 5 bases short, with 7 bases between. The CDR3 runs 12 residues. In DNA form, the CDR3 reads TGTGCCTGGAGTGTAGCCCAAACTGAAGCTTTCTTT. Protein product: CAWSVAQTEAFF.

The sample holds a few counts of this clonotype. This chain links TRBV12-3 or TRBV12-4 with TRBJ2-7, with D possibly being TRBD2 (5 bases). Trimming stripped 4 bases from V and 6 bases from J, with 13 bases between. This CDR3 region has 13 residues. CDR3 amino acids: CASSSHQRSEQYF. CDR3 bases: TGTGCCAGCAGTTCCCATCAGCGGTCCGAGCAGTACTTC.

The chain joins TRBV7-9 to TRBJ2-5; no definite D call. CDR3 length equals 12 residues. CDR1 and CDR2 (germline): SEHNR, FQNEAQ (reference sequence). Trimming removed 3 bases from V and 4 bases from J, with 6 bases in between. The CDR3 sequence is CASSFMGETQYF. The CDR3 nucleotides are TGTGCCAGCAGCTTTATGGGAGAGACCCAGTACTTC.

This clonotype was detected only a few times. The chain couples TRBV5-1 to TRBJ2-1; D call uncertain. Germline CDR1 and CDR2: SGHRS and YFSETQ. This CDR3 contains 13 residues. V was trimmed by 0 bases and J by 8 bases, leaving 9 bases between them. Here the CDR3 reads CASSLGGSDEQFF. CDR3 nucleotide sequence: TGCGCCAGCAGCTTGGGAGGTTCCGATGAGCAGTTCTTC.

The CDR3 here is CASSTWDGYEQYF. CDR3 bases: TGTGCCAGCAGTACGTGGGACGGTTACGAGCAGTACTTC. This chain joins TRBV27 and TRBJ2-7; D is tentatively TRBD1 or TRBD2 (5 bases each). Trimming stripped 5 bases from V and 4 bases from J, with 12 bases between. This CDR3 has 13 residues. Per the germline V gene, CDR1 is MNHEY and CDR2 is SMNVEV (reference sequence).

In its sample, this clonotype was seen a few times. The chain recombines TRBV14 with TRBJ2-7; the D gene is possibly TRBD1 (6 bases). V was trimmed by 0 bases and J by 4 bases, leaving 13 bases between them. This CDR3 has 15 residues. Germline V gene sequence: CDR1 SGHDN, CDR2 FVKESK. The CDR3: CASSQDLGAGYEQYF. The CDR3 DNA follows: TGTGCCAGCAGCCAAGATTTGGGGGCAGGTTACGAGCAGTACTTC.